A selection of T cell receptor beta chains follows, all from one sample in a study of OX40 agonist ivuxolimab in advanced cancers. Method: immunoSEQ multiplex PCR; TCRdb's copy keeps in-frame clones and lacks some. The repertoire holds about 60,000 clones, with roughly 86% as singletons. Sample: CD4+ or CD8+ T cells sorted from blood, taken in a trial of the OX40 agonist ivuxolimab. The origin of the receptors is an adult with an advanced solid tumor such as melanoma, head and neck, liver or kidney cancer. Both conserved end residues are part of each CDR3.

V	J	CDR3
TRBV5-1	TRBJ2-3	CASSLERRGGGADTQYF
TRBV6-1	TRBJ2-1	CASSPSPSSFLFF
TRBV11-2	TRBJ1-4	CASSSGRTGLREKLFF
TRBV28	TRBJ1-1	CASSSQGLGDTEAFF
TRBV6-5	TRBJ2-2	CASRWGQPNTGELFF
TRBV18	TRBJ1-2	CASSPGAANYGYTF
TRBV20-1	TRBJ1-4	CSAVGEKLFF
TRBV20-1	TRBJ1-2	CSASGVGGYTF
TRBV28	TRBJ1-5	CASSRTSVYSNQPQHF
TRBV27	TRBJ2-3	CASRRTDTQYF
TRBV2	TRBJ2-2	CASRGGQNTGELFF
TRBV2	TRBJ2-2	CASQKTDTGELFF
TRBV2	TRBJ2-5	CASSEGGTAGETQYF
TRBV2	TRBJ1-5	CASSLTGTNQPQHF
TRBV5-1	TRBJ2-2	CASSLGSTGELFF
TRBV6-6	TRBJ1-2	CASSYVEGETF
TRBV28	TRBJ2-3	CAMRGLGSDTQYF
TRBV11-3	TRBJ1-1	CASSPRTGEAFF
TRBV7-3	TRBJ2-2	CASSLTSAGTGELFF
TRBV14	TRBJ2-1	CASSQVSGSSYNEQFF
TRBV21-1	TRBJ2-1	CASTFRETDVYEQFF
TRBV27	TRBJ2-7	CASSSGTLNLYEQYF
TRBV23-1	TRBJ2-3	CASSQGGKVLKDTQYF
TRBV4-1	TRBJ2-7	CASSPLGVYEQYF
TRBV5-6	TRBJ1-3	CASAARGAGNTIYF
TRBV19	TRBJ2-1	CASSIGGRITYNEQFF
TRBV19	TRBJ2-1	CASSNHREDEQFF
TRBV28	TRBJ1-1	CASNTLRTFMNTEAFF
TRBV7-2	TRBJ1-2	CASSLGQGWLGYTF
TRBV18	TRBJ1-5	CASSDLPGGNQPQHF
TRBV7-2	TRBJ2-2	CASSLLFGTGDTGELFF
TRBV11-2	TRBJ2-5	CASSLAEGETQYF
TRBV11-2	TRBJ2-2	CASSLIRQGNTGELFF
TRBV21-1	TRBJ2-7	CASLPSGYYEQYF
TRBV2	TRBJ2-2	CASSDIMDRGLPPSNTGELFF
TRBV7-2	TRBJ2-3	CASSWSREVPDTQYF
TRBV19	TRBJ2-1	CATGTSRVEQFF
TRBV11-2	TRBJ2-1	CASSLPFSNNEQFF
TRBV6-1	TRBJ1-1	CASSHGEAFF
TRBV7-2	TRBJ2-1	CASSNPRGRPYNEQFF
TRBV18	TRBJ2-7	CASSPPGQIYEQYF
TRBV2	TRBJ2-1	CASTPVNEQFF
TRBV18	TRBJ2-1	CASSPEGGYYNEQFF
TRBV28	TRBJ2-5	CASSAGQGFGTQYF
TRBV7-2	TRBJ1-5	CASSLDNQPQHF
TRBV4-2	TRBJ1-1	CASSHDISGTPNTEAFF
TRBV15	TRBJ2-1	CATSREAGSSYNEQFF
TRBV7-8	TRBJ2-7	CASSWGGDGTYEQYF
TRBV6-6	TRBJ2-5	CASSLGLAEETQYF
TRBV10-3	TRBJ2-1	CAISVSLLRSYNEQFF
TRBV7-9	TRBJ2-3	CASSSEGTQYF
TRBV9	TRBJ2-2	CASCGASGSTGELFF
TRBV28	TRBJ2-3	CASSSPGTSTDTQYF
TRBV18	TRBJ1-1	CASSPREGDTEAFF
TRBV5-1	TRBJ2-3	CASSFPLDTQYF
TRBV5-4	TRBJ1-1	CASSVDRNTEAFF
TRBV19	TRBJ2-3	CASSIDSNGRLTDTQYF
TRBV18	TRBJ1-2	CASSPVRDRTTNYGYTF
TRBV21-1	TRBJ2-5	CASSKPGASSAQYF
TRBV4-1	TRBJ1-3	CASSQHDRGSGNTIYF